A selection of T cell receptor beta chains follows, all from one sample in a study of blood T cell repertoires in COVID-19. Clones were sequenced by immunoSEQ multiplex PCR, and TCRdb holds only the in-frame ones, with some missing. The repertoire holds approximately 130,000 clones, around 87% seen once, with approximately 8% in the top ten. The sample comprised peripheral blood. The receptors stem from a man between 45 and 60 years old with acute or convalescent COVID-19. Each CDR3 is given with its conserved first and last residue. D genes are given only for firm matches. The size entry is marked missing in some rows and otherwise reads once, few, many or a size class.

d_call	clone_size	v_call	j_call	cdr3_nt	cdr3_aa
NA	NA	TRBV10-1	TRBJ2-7	TGCGCCAGCAGTGAGTCGACGGGGAACTCCCCCTACGAGCAGTACTTC	CASSESTGNSPYEQYF
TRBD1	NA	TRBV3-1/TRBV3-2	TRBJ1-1	TGTGCCAGCAGCCTGTGGACAGGGACTGAAGCTTTCTTT	CASSLWTGTEAFF
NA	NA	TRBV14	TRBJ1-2	TGTGCCAGCAGCCAACGGTATAACTATGGCTACACCTTC	CASSQRYNYGYTF
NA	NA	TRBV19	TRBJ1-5	TGTGCCAGTAGTAAAACAGGGTCTGGGAATCAGCCCCAGCATTTT	CASSKTGSGNQPQHF
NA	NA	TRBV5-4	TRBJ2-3	TGTGCCAGCAGCTTGCAGCGCCCGGGTGGTGATACGCAGTATTTT	CASSLQRPGGDTQYF
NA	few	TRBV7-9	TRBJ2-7	TGTGCCAGCAGCGTACTAGCACCGAACGAGCAGTACTTC	CASSVLAPNEQYF
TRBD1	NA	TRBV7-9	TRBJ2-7	TGTGCCAGCAGCTTCGGACAGGGTTGGAACGAGCAGTACTTC	CASSFGQGWNEQYF
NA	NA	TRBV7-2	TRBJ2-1	TGTGCCAGCAGCTTAGGCGGAGCACCCTCCTACAATGAGCAGTTCTTC	CASSLGGAPSYNEQFF
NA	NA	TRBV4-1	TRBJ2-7	TGCGCCAGCAGCCAAGATAAGAAAAAGGGGACCTACGAGCAGTACTTC	CASSQDKKKGTYEQYF
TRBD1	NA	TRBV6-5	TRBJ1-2	TGTGCCAGCAGTTATACCGGGACAGGGTCCTATGGCTACACCTTC	CASSYTGTGSYGYTF
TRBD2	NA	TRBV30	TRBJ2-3	TGTGCCTGGAGTGTACGGTTAGCGGGATCGTCCGATACGCAGTATTTT	CAWSVRLAGSSDTQYF
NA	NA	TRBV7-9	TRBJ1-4	TGTGCCAGCAGCTCTAAACGGGGAGAAAAACTGTTTTTT	CASSSKRGEKLFF
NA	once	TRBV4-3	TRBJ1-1	TGCGCCAGCAGCCAAGTAGCCCAGAACACTGAAGCTTTCTTT	CASSQVAQNTEAFF
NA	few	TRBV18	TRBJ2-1	TGTGCCAGCTCACCACCAAACGGGGGCAATGAGCAGTTCTTC	CASSPPNGGNEQFF
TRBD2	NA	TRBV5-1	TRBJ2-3	TGCGCCAGCAGCCCCAGCGGGAGGGGAACAGATACGCAGTATTTT	CASSPSGRGTDTQYF
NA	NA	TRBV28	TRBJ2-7	TGTGCCAGCGGAGCTTCGGGGTACCTACGGGAGCAGTACTTC	CASGASGYLREQYF
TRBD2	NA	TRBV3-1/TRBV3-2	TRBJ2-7	TGTGCCAGCAGTGCCCGACTAGCGGGATCGGACGAGCAGTACTTC	CASSARLAGSDEQYF
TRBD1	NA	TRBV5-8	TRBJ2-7	TGTGCCAGCAGCTTGGGACAGGGTACGGGCGAGCAGTACTTC	CASSLGQGTGEQYF
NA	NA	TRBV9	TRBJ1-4	TGTGCCAGCAGCCCTAGGACAGACGCAACTAATGAAAAACTGTTTTTT	CASSPRTDATNEKLFF
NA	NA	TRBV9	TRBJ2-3	TGTGCCAGCAGCGTAGGGCAGGTCCTTAGCACAGATACGCAGTATTTT	CASSVGQVLSTDTQYF
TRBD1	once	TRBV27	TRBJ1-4	TGTGCCAGCAGTTTAGGACAGGGTGGGGAAAAACTGTTTTTT	CASSLGQGGEKLFF
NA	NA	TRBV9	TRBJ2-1	TGTGCCAGCAGCGTAGACGGACTGAATGAGCAGTTCTTC	CASSVDGLNEQFF
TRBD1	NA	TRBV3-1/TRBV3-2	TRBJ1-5	TGTGCCAGCAGCCTTCCCCTACAATTGAAACAGGGGGGACTCACTCAGCCCCAGCATTTT	CASSLPLQLKQGGLTQPQHF
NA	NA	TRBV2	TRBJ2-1	TGTGCCAGCAATTCTCTCGTGACCCAAAAAGCGAATGAGCAGTTCTTC	CASNSLVTQKANEQFF
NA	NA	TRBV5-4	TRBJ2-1	TGTGCCAGCAGCTTTCCCCCTCTTGGAGGGGTCAATGAGCAGTTCTTC	CASSFPPLGGVNEQFF
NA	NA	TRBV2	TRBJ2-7	TGTGCCAGCAGTGAAGCATTTAAGGGGGCCTACGAGCAGTACTTC	CASSEAFKGAYEQYF
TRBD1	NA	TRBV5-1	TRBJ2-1	TGCGCCAGCAGCCCGGCCGGGACAGACTTACCTCGGGGCAACAATGAGCAGTTCTTC	CASSPAGTDLPRGNNEQFF
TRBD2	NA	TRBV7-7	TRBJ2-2	TGTGCCAGCAGCTACGGACTAGCGGGAGGCACCGGGGAGCTGTTTTTT	CASSYGLAGGTGELFF
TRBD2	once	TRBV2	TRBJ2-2	TGTGCCAGCGGCCTAGCGGGAGGAGGTACCGGGGAGCTGTTTTTT	CASGLAGGGTGELFF
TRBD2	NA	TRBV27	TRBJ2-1	TGTGCCAGCAGTTTGTTCCAGCGGGGATACAATGAGCAGTTCTTC	CASSLFQRGYNEQFF
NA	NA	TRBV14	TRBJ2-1	TGTGCCAGCAGCACCAGGGGCGAGCAGTTCTTC	CASSTRGEQFF
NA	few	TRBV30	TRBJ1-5	TGTGCCTGGAGTGTACTGGGCAGCTTGAATCAGCCCCAGCATTTT	CAWSVLGSLNQPQHF
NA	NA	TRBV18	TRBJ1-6	TGTGCCAGCTCACCATCTACGGTTAATTCACCCCTCCACTTT	CASSPSTVNSPLHF
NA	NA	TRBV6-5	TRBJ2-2	TGTGCCAGCGCGTTTAAATCGGGCACCGGGGAGCTGTTTTTT	CASAFKSGTGELFF
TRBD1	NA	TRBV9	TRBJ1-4	TGTGCCAGCAGCCCCCAGTCGGGACAGCTTAATGAAAAACTGTTTTTT	CASSPQSGQLNEKLFF
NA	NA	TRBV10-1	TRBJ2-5	TGCGCCAGCAGTTCGGGAGCTAAAGAGACCCAGTACTTC	CASSSGAKETQYF
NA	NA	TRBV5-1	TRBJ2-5	TGCGCCAGCAGCTTGGGACTAACACGATCTAAGGAGACCCAGTACTTC	CASSLGLTRSKETQYF